The sequence of this T cell receptor beta chain was determined in a study of blood T cell repertoires in COVID-19. Overall study: The analysed material was cDNA or gDNA that came from T cells, B-cell-depleted T cells, or PBMCs.

The table came from immunoSEQ multiplex PCR; TCRdb's copy has only in-frame clones and leaves some out. The sample has 200,000 or so clones; 88% are singletons. The CDR3 totals 13 residues. CDR1 MNHEY and CDR2 SVGEGT come from the germline V gene. V lost 6 bases and J lost 4, with 11 bases in between. This clone was recorded a few times. The chain has TRBV6-2 or TRBV6-3 and TRBJ2-3; D is unresolved. The sequenced material came from peripheral blood. The TCR comes from a man between 65 and 79 years old with active or convalescent COVID-19. Written as DNA, the CDR3 is TGTGCCAGCAGCCTTTCCTTATCAGATACGCAGTATTTT. Translation gives CASSLSLSDTQYF.